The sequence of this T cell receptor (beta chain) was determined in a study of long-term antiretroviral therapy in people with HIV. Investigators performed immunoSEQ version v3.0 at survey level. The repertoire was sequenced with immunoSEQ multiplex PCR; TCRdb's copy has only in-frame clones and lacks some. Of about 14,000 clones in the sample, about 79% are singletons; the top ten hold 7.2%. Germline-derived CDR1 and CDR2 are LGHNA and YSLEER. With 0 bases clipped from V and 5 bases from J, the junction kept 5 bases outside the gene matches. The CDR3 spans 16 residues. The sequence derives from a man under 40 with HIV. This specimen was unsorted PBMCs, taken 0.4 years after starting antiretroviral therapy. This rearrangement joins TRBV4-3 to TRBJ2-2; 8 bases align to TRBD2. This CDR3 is CASSQDTGGPTGELFF. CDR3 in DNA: TGCGCCAGCAGCCAAGATACGGGGGGGCCGACCGGGGAGCTGTTTTTT.